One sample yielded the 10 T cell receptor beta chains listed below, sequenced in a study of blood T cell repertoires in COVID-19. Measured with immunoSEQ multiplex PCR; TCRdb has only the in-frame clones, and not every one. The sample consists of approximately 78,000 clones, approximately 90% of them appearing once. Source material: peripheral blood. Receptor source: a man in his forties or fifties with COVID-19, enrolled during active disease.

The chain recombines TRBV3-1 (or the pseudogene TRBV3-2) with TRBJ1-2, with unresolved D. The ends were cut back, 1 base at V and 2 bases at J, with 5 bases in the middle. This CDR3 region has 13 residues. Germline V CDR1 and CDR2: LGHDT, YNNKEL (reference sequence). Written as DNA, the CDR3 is TGTGCCAGCAGCCAAGGTCAAAACTATGGCTACACCTTC. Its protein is CASSQGQNYGYTF.

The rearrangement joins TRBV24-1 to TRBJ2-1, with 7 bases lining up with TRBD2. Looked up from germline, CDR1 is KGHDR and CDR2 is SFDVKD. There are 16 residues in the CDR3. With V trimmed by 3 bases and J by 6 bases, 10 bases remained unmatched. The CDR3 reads CATSDILGTTANEQFF. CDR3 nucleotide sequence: TGTGCCACCAGTGATATTTTAGGGACTACCGCCAATGAGCAGTTCTTC.

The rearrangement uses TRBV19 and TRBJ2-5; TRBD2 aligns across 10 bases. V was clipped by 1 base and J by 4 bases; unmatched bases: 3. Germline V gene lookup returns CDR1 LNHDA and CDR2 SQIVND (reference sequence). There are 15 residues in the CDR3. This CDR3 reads CASSIAASGRETQYF. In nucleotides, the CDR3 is TGTGCCAGTAGTATAGCGGCTAGCGGGAGAGAGACCCAGTACTTC.

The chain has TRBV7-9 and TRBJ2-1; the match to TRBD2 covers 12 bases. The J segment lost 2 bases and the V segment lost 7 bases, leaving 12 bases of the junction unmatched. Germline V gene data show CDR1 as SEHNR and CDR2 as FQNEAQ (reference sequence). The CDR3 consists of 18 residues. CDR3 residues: CASTPGLAGRKAYNEQFF. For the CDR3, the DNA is TGTGCCAGCACCCCCGGACTAGCGGGACGTAAAGCCTACAATGAGCAGTTCTTC.

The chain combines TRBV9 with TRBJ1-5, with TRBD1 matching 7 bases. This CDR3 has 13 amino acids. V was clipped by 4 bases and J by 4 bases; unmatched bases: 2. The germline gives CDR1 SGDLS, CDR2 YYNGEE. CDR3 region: CASSKGQNQPQHF. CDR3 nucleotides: TGTGCCAGCAGCAAGGGACAGAATCAGCCCCAGCATTTT.

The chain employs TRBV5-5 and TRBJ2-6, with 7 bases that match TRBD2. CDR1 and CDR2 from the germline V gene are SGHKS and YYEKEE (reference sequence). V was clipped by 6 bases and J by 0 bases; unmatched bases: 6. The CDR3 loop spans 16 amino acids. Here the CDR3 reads CASILGGSSGANVLTF. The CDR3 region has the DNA TGTGCCAGCATCCTGGGGGGGAGCTCTGGGGCCAACGTCCTGACTTTC.

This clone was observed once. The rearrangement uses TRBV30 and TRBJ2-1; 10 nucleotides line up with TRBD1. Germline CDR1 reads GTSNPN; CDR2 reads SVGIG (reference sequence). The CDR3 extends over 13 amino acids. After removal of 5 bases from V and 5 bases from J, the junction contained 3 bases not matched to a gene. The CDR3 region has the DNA TGTGCCTGGCGGGACAGGGGCGACAATGAGCAGTTCTTC. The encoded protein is CAWRDRGDNEQFF.

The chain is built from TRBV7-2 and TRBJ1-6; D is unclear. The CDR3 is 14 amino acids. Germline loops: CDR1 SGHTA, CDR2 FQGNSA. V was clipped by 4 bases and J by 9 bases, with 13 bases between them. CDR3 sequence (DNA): TGTGCCAGCAGCTCACAGAATACCCTTTCACCCCTCCACTTT. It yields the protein CASSSQNTLSPLHF.

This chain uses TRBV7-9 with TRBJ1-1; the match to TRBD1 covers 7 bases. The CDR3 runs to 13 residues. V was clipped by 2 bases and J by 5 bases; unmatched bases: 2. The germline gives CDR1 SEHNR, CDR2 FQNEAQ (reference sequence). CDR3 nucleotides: TGTGCCAGCAGCTTAATACAGGGGACTGAAGCTTTCTTT. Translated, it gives CASSLIQGTEAFF.

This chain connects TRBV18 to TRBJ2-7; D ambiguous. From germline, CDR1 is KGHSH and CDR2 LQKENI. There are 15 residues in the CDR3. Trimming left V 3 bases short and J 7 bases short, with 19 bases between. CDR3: CASSPSLDVLREQYF. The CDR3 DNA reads TGTGCCAGCTCACCCAGTCTCGACGTACTAAGGGAGCAGTACTTC.